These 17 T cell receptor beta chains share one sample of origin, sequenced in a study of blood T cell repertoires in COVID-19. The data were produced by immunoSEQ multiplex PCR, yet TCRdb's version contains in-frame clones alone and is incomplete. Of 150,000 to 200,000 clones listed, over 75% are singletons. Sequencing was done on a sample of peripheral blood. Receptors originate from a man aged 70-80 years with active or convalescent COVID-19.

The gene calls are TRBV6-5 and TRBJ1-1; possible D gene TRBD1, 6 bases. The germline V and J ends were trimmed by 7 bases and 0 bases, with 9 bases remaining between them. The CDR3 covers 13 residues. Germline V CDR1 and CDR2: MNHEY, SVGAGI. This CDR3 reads CASTRQVNTEAFF. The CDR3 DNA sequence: TGTGCCAGCACCCGACAGGTGAACACTGAAGCTTTCTTT.

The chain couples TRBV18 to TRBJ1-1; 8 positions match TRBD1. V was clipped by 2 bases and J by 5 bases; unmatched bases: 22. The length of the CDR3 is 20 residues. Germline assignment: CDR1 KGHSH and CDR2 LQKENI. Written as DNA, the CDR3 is TGTGCCAGCTCACCAAAGCGGTCAACAGGGGGTGGGTGGGTCAGAACTGAAGCTTTCTTT. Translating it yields CASSPKRSTGGGWVRTEAFF.

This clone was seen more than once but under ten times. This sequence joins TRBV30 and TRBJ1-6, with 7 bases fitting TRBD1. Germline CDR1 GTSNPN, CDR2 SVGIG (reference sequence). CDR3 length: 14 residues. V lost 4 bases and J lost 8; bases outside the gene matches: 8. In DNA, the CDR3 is TGTGCCTGGACCAAAGGGGGCTGGGATTCACCCCTCCACTTT. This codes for CAWTKGGWDSPLHF.

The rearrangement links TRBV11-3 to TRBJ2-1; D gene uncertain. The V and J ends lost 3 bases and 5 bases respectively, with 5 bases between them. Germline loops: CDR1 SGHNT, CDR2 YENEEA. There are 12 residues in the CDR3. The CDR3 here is CASSFGDNEQFF. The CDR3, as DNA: TGTGCCAGCAGCTTTGGAGACAATGAGCAGTTCTTC.

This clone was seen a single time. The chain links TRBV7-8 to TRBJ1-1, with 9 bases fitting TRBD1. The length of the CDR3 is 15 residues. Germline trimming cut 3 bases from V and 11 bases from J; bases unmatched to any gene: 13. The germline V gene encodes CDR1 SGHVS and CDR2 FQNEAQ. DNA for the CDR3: TGTGCCAGCAGCTTGCGGGACAGGGCCCTCATAGAGGCTTTCTTT. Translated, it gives CASSLRDRALIEAFF. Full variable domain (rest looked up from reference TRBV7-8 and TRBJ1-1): GAGVSQSPRYKVAKRGQDVALRCDPISGHVSLFWYQQALGQGPEFLTYFQNEAQLDKSGLPSDRFFAERPEGSVSTLKIQRTQQEDSAVYLCASSLRDRALIEAFFGQGTRLTVV.

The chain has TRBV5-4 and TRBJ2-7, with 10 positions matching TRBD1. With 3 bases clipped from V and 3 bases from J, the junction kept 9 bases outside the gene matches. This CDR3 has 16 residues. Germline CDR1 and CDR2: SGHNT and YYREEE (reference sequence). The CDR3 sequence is CASSSNPTGGYYEQYF. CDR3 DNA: TGTGCCAGCAGCTCCAATCCGACAGGGGGCTACTACGAGCAGTACTTC.

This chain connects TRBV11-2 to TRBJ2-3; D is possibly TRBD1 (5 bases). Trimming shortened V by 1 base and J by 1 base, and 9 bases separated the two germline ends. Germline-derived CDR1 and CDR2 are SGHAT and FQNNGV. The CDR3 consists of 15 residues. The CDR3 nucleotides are TGTGCCAGCAGCTTAGTCGTGGGGCGCACAGATACGCAGTATTTT. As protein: CASSLVVGRTDTQYF. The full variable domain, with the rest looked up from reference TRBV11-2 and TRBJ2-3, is EAGVAQSPRYKIIEKRQSVAFWCNPISGHATLYWYQQILGQGPKLLIQFQNNGVVDDSQLPKDRFSAERLKGVDSTLKIQPAKLEDSAVYLCASSLVVGRTDTQYFGPGTRLTVL.

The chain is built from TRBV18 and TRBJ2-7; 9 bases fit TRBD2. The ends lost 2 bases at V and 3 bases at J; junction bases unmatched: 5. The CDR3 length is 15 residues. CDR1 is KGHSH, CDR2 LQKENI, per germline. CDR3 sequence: CASSPSVAGDYEQYF. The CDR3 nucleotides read TGTGCCAGCTCACCATCTGTAGCGGGAGACTACGAGCAGTACTTC.

CDR3 sequence reads: CASSPGTSGYEQYF. The CDR3 DNA is TGTGCCAGCAGCCCCGGGACTAGCGGCTACGAGCAGTACTTC. The chain combines TRBV7-8 with TRBJ2-7; 11 nucleotides align to TRBD2. With 5 bases clipped from V and 3 bases from J, the junction kept 3 bases outside the gene matches. Germline V lookup: CDR1 SGHVS, CDR2 FQNEAQ. CDR3 length: 14 amino acids.

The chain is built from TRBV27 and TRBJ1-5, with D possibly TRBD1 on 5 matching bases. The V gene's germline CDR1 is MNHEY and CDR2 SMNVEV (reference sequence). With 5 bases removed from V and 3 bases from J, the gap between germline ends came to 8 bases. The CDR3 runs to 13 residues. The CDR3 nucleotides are TGTGCCAGCAGTAACAGGATCAATCAGCCCCAGCATTTT. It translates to CASSNRINQPQHF.

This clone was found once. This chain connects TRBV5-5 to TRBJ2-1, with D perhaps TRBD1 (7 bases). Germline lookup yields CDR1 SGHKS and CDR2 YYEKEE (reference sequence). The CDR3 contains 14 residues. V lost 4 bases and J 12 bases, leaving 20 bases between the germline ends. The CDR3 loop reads CASSPEGAGGGQFF. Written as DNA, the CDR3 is TGTGCCAGCAGCCCGGAGGGGGCTGGAGGGGGGCAGTTCTTC.

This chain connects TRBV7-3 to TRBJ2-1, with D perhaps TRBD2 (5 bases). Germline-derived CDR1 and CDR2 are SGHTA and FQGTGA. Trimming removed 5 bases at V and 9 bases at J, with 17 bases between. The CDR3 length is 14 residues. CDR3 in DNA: TGTGCCAGCAGCAGGGAACGGGATGGAGCTGAGCAGTTCTTC. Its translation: CASSRERDGAEQFF.

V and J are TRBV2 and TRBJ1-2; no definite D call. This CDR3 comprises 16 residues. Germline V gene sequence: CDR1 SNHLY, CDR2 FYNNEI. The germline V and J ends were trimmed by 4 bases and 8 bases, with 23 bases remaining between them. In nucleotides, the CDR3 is TGTGCCAGCAGTGTCAGGCTTATAGGCCTAACCGCGGGCTACACCTTC. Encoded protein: CASSVRLIGLTAGYTF.

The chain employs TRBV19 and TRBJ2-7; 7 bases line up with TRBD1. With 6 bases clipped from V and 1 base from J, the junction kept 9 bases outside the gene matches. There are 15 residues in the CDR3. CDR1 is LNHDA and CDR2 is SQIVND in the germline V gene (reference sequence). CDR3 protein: CASRETGTASYEQYF. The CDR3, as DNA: TGTGCCAGTAGGGAGACCGGGACAGCTTCCTACGAGCAGTACTTC.

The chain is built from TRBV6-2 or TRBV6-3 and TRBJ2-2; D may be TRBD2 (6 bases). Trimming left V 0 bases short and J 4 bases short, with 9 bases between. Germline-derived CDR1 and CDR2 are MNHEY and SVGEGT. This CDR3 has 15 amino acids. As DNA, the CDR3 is TGTGCCAGCAGTTACTCTAGCGGACTCACCGGGGAGCTGTTTTTT. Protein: CASSYSSGLTGELFF.

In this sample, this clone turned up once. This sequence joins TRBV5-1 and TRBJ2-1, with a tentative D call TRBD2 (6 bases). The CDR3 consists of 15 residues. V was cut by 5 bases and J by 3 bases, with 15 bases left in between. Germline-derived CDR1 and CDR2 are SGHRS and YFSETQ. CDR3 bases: TGCGCCAGCAGTTATGGACTAACGGGCTACAATGAGCAGTTCTTC. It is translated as CASSYGLTGYNEQFF.

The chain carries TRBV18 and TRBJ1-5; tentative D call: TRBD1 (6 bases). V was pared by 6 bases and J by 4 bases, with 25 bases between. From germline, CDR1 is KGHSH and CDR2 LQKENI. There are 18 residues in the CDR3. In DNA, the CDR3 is TGTGCCAGCTCGAAATCATTCATCGGGCAGGGGAATAATCAGCCCCAGCATTTT. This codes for CASSKSFIGQGNNQPQHF.